The 29 T cell receptor beta chains in this list originate from one sample, sequenced in a study of blood T cells in healthy people across ages. Combining a sample-barcoded 5' primer with a J-beta primer mix, a second PCR ran for about 6 to 11 cycles. One entry per CDR3 protein, called by TCRdb with MiXCR from the 5' RACE reads. In the table there are around 800,000 distinct CDR3 sequences, around 68% of which are singletons. Sequencing was carried out using blood. The source of these receptors is a man aged 30 to 39 in good health.

The J gene is TRBJ2-7, the V gene TRBV7-2; 9 bases map to TRBD1. This CDR3 has 16 residues. Germline V gene data show CDR1 as SGHTA and CDR2 as FQGNSA. Trimming at V came to 5 bases and at J to 0 bases, leaving 8 bases not matched to a gene. The CDR3 sequence is CASSTWDRAPSYEQYF. The CDR3 bases are TGTGCCAGCAGCACATGGGACAGGGCGCCCTCCTACGAGCAGTACTTC.

V and J are TRBV29-1 and TRBJ2-5; D unresolved. The CDR3 has 12 amino acids. CDR1 is SQVTM and CDR2 is ANQGSEA in the germline V gene. The germline V and J ends were trimmed by 3 bases and 3 bases, with 8 bases remaining between them. In DNA, the CDR3 is TGCAGCGTTGATAAGGTCGAAGAGACCCAGTACTTC. Translating it yields CSVDKVEETQYF.

The chain links TRBV20-1 to TRBJ1-5, with unresolved D. This CDR3 region has 14 residues. Trimming took off 0 bases at V and 1 base at J, with 7 bases between the two ends. Per germline, CDR1 DFQATT and CDR2 SNEGSKA (reference sequence). CDR3: CSARDPDSNQPQHF. The CDR3 nucleotides read TGCAGTGCTAGAGATCCGGACAGCAATCAGCCCCAGCATTTT.

The chain's CDR3 is CSARLAGEPVYYNEQFF. The CDR3 nucleotides are TGCAGCGCCCGACTAGCGGGAGAACCAGTATACTACAATGAGCAGTTCTTC. The chain joins TRBV29-1 to TRBJ2-1; 12 bases are a match to TRBD2. V lost 7 bases to trimming and J lost 3 bases; unmatched junction nucleotides: 13. Germline CDR1 reads SQVTM; CDR2 reads ANQGSEA. The CDR3 extends over 17 amino acids.

V is TRBV29-1 and J is TRBJ1-5; maybe TRBD1 (5 bases). Germline V gives CDR1 SQVTM, CDR2 ANQGSEA. V lost 7 bases and J 7 bases, leaving 17 bases between the germline ends. There are 13 residues in the CDR3. The CDR3 reads CSAPATVQQPQHF. In DNA, the CDR3 is TGCAGCGCCCCTGCGACAGTACAGCAGCCCCAGCATTTT.

The chain joins TRBV20-1 to TRBJ2-5; D not certain. The CDR3 runs 12 residues. The ends were cut back, 0 bases at V and 5 bases at J, with 7 bases in the middle. Germline loops: CDR1 DFQATT, CDR2 SNEGSKA (reference sequence). The CDR3: CSARDQVETQYF. CDR3 in DNA: TGCAGTGCTAGAGATCAGGTGGAGACCCAGTACTTC.

This clonotype has more than one count but fewer than ten. J is TRBJ2-7 and V is TRBV15; a weak D match, TRBD1 (5 bases). Trimming stripped 1 base from V and 4 bases from J, with 11 bases between. The CDR3 is 14 amino acids. Germline CDR1 and CDR2: LNHNV and YYDKDF (reference sequence). The DNA for the CDR3 is TGTGCCACCAGCAGAGCTGGCAGGGTGTACGAGCAGTACTTC. Its translation: CATSRAGRVYEQYF. Supplemented by reference TRBV15 and TRBJ2-7, the full variable domain reads DAMVIQNPRYQVTQFGKPVTLSCSQTLNHNVMYWYQQKSSQAPKLLFHYYDKDFNNEADTPDNFQSRRPNTSFCFLDIRSPGLGDTAMYLCATSRAGRVYEQYFGPGTRLTVT.

J is TRBJ2-1 and V is TRBV12-3 or TRBV12-4, with 12 positions matching TRBD2. The ends lost 3 bases at V and 8 bases at J; junction bases unmatched: 8. The CDR3 has 16 amino acids. The CDR3 loop is CASSFPPSGGAYEQFF. CDR3 coding DNA: TGTGCCAGCAGTTTTCCCCCTAGCGGGGGGGCGTATGAGCAGTTCTTC.

The rearrangement uses TRBV5-1 and TRBJ2-3; 7 bases match TRBD1. This CDR3 is built from 15 residues. CDR1 and CDR2 (germline): SGHRS, YFSETQ. Trimming took 0 bases from V and 4 from J; bases not matched to a gene: 5. DNA for the CDR3: TGCGCCAGCAGCTTGGTACAGGGGAGCTCAGATACGCAGTATTTT. It encodes CASSLVQGSSDTQYF.

This clonotype was observed a few times. The chain joins TRBV29-1 to TRBJ2-5; the D gene could be TRBD1 or TRBD2 (6 bases each). Per the germline V gene, CDR1 is SQVTM and CDR2 is ANQGSEA. V was trimmed by 3 bases and J by 4 bases, leaving 12 bases between them. This CDR3 is built from 13 residues. The chain's CDR3 is CSVDSGARETQYF. CDR3 nucleotides: TGCAGCGTTGATTCGGGGGCGAGAGAGACCCAGTACTTC.

The CDR3 region has the DNA TGTGCCATCAGTGAATTACCCGTGCCCCCCTACGAGCAGTACTTC. Protein sequence: CAISELPVPPYEQYF. The V and J genes are TRBV10-3 and TRBJ2-7; no clear D gene. Germline V lookup: CDR1 ENHRY, CDR2 SYGVKD. Trimming pared 3 bases from V and 2 bases from J, leaving 14 bases between. There are 15 residues in the CDR3.

This clonotype was observed a few times. J is TRBJ1-6 and V is TRBV2; TRBD1 matches 8 bases. With 1 base clipped from V and 7 bases from J, the junction kept 6 bases outside the gene matches. The CDR3 is made up of 16 amino acids. The V gene's germline CDR1 is SNHLY and CDR2 FYNNEI. The CDR3 DNA sequence: TGTGCCAGCAGTGAAGGGGGGGGACAGGTCAATTCACCCCTCCACTTT. The encoded protein is CASSEGGGQVNSPLHF.

This clonotype has more than one count but fewer than ten. The chain has TRBV6-1 and TRBJ2-7, with 8 bases that match TRBD1. Germline lookup yields CDR1 MNHNS and CDR2 SASEGT. The CDR3 consists of 13 residues. V was clipped by 4 bases and J by 6 bases; unmatched bases: 5. The CDR3 sequence is CASSGRQGLEQYF. The CDR3 DNA sequence: TGTGCCAGCAGTGGACGACAGGGGCTCGAGCAGTACTTC.

The chain combines TRBV15 with TRBJ2-1, with 9 bases aligning to TRBD1. Germline loops: CDR1 LNHNV, CDR2 YYDKDF (reference sequence). The CDR3 is 17 amino acids. J lost 6 bases, V lost 2 bases, and 11 bases had no gene match. CDR3 coding DNA: TGTGCCACCAGCAGACGGACCGGGACAGGGTTGAGCAATGAGCAGTTCTTC. This gives the protein CATSRRTGTGLSNEQFF. The complete variable domain, with remaining parts taken from reference TRBV15 and TRBJ2-1, reads DAMVIQNPRYQVTQFGKPVTLSCSQTLNHNVMYWYQQKSSQAPKLLFHYYDKDFNNEADTPDNFQSRRPNTSFCFLDIRSPGLGDTAMYLCATSRRTGTGLSNEQFFGPGTRLTVL.

In this sample, this clonotype turned up once. This sequence joins TRBV4-2 and TRBJ1-1, with TRBD1 identical over 10 bases. Per the germline V gene, CDR1 is LGHNA and CDR2 is YNFKEQ. V shed 0 bases and J 5 bases; nucleotides not matched to a gene: 3. CDR3 length equals 15 residues. CDR3 residues: CASSQDGQGETEAFF. CDR3 nucleotides: TGTGCCAGCAGCCAAGATGGACAGGGGGAAACTGAAGCTTTCTTT.

The V gene is TRBV6-5, the J gene TRBJ1-4; a possible D gene is TRBD1 (5 bases). CDR1 is MNHEY and CDR2 is SVGAGI in the germline V gene. V dropped 11 bases and J dropped 6 bases, with 16 bases sitting between them. The CDR3 totals 13 residues. As DNA, the CDR3 is TGTGCCGTTTCCCCAGGGAGTTATGAAAAACTGTTTTTT. Translating it yields CAVSPGSYEKLFF.

This chain joins TRBV7-2 and TRBJ2-1; tentative D call: TRBD1 (6 bases). V dropped 11 bases and J dropped 2 bases, with 13 bases sitting between them. Germline CDR1 and CDR2: SGHTA and FQGNSA. The CDR3 sequence is 13 residues long. CDR3 region: CAAGTPTYNEQFF. The CDR3 DNA reads as TGTGCCGCCGGGACACCTACCTACAATGAGCAGTTCTTC.

This clonotype was seen a handful of times. V usage is TRBV15 and J usage is TRBJ1-2, with D possibly being TRBD1 (6 bases). Trimming left V 2 bases short and J 0 bases short, with 10 bases between. This CDR3 is 15 amino acids long. CDR1 and CDR2 from the germline V gene are LNHNV and YYDKDF (reference sequence). CDR3 DNA sequence: TGTGCCACCAGCAGAAACAGGGAAGCTAACTATGGCTACACCTTC. This translates into CATSRNREANYGYTF. The variable domain in full, with the rest retrieved from reference TRBV15 and TRBJ1-2, is DAMVIQNPRYQVTQFGKPVTLSCSQTLNHNVMYWYQQKSSQAPKLLFHYYDKDFNNEADTPDNFQSRRPNTSFCFLDIRSPGLGDTAMYLCATSRNREANYGYTFGSGTRLTVV.

This clonotype was picked up a small number of times. The CDR3: CAISGGTPGGDSPAYEQYF. As DNA, the CDR3 is TGTGCCATCAGTGGAGGAACACCTGGAGGGGACAGCCCAGCCTACGAGCAGTACTTC. The genes are TRBV10-3 and TRBJ2-7; maybe TRBD1 (7 bases). CDR1 and CDR2 from the germline V gene are ENHRY and SYGVKD. V was trimmed by 4 bases and J by 2 bases, leaving 27 bases between them. CDR3 length: 19 amino acids.

This clonotype was counted at least ten times. The genes are TRBV15 and TRBJ2-7; a possible D gene is TRBD1 (5 bases). There are 16 residues in the CDR3. Looked up from germline, CDR1 is LNHNV and CDR2 is YYDKDF (reference sequence). V was trimmed by 1 base and J by 1 base, leaving 14 bases between them. CDR3 region: CATSRGGDSASYEQYF. DNA for the CDR3: TGTGCCACCAGCAGAGGGGGTGACAGTGCGTCCTACGAGCAGTACTTC.

This sequence joins TRBV9 and TRBJ2-7, with a possible D match to TRBD1 (5 bases). Germline V gene sequence: CDR1 SGDLS, CDR2 YYNGEE. V was pared by 3 bases and J by 6 bases, with 10 bases between. This CDR3 is built from 12 residues. The CDR3 nucleotides are TGTGCCAGCAGCGGTCAGGGCGGCGAGCAGTACTTC. This encodes CASSGQGGEQYF.

This clonotype was seen only once. This chain uses TRBV7-8 with TRBJ2-7; D is undetermined. V was pared by 1 base and J by 5 bases, with 9 bases between. Germline V gene sequence: CDR1 SGHVS, CDR2 FQNEAQ. The CDR3 loop spans 13 amino acids. CDR3 amino acids: CASSLGAVNEQYF. CDR3 bases: TGTGCCAGCAGCTTAGGAGCCGTAAACGAGCAGTACTTC.

This clonotype was seen a handful of times. The chain couples TRBV10-3 to TRBJ2-7; D unclear. Germline-derived CDR1 and CDR2 are ENHRY and SYGVKD. The CDR3 is made up of 13 amino acids. V lost 1 base and J 0 bases, leaving 4 bases between the germline ends. CDR3 sequence reads: CAISELSSYEQYF. The CDR3 DNA reads as TGTGCCATCAGTGAGTTAAGCTCCTACGAGCAGTACTTC.

The table lists this clonotype with many counts. This chain links TRBV9 with TRBJ2-7; D is possibly TRBD2 (5 bases). Per germline, CDR1 SGDLS and CDR2 YYNGEE. Trimming removed 5 bases at V and 3 bases at J, with 9 bases between. The CDR3 runs to 12 residues. CDR3 region: CASSAGGYEQYF. For the CDR3, the DNA is TGTGCCAGCAGTGCCGGAGGCTACGAGCAGTACTTC.

This clonotype has ten or more counts. This CDR3 reads CASRLGGTQETQYF. The CDR3, as DNA: TGTGCCAGCAGACTGGGGGGGACCCAAGAGACCCAGTACTTC. The V gene is TRBV6-5, the J gene TRBJ2-5, with 7 bases aligning to TRBD2. V lost 6 bases and J lost 1; bases outside the gene matches: 5. The CDR3 extends over 14 amino acids. Germline V gives CDR1 MNHEY, CDR2 SVGAGI.

This clonotype showed up many times. CDR3 nucleotide sequence: TGTGCCAGCAGCTTAGGGGGAACTGGGGCCAACGTCCTGACTTTC. It codes for CASSLGGTGANVLTF. The genes are TRBV11-3 and TRBJ2-6; D not certain. CDR3 length: 15 amino acids. CDR1 is SGHNT and CDR2 is YENEEA in the germline V gene. V shed 1 base and J shed 2 bases, with 6 bases lying between them.

The DNA of the CDR3 is TGTGCCAGCACCGCTAGCGGGGGGACTGTCAATGAGCAGTTCTTC. It codes for CASTASGGTVNEQFF. This chain uses TRBV27 with TRBJ2-1; 11 bases are a match to TRBD2. Trimming took 7 bases from V and 6 from J; bases not matched to a gene: 8. Germline loops: CDR1 MNHEY, CDR2 SMNVEV (reference sequence). CDR3 length: 15 residues.

The genes are TRBV29-1 and TRBJ2-1; D perhaps matches TRBD2 (6 bases). Gene TRBJ2-7 matches the end of the DNA better, so the J call may be wrong. The CDR3 loop spans 13 amino acids. Germline values: CDR1 SQVTM, CDR2 ANQGSEA. The CDR3 reads CSVFGGSYNEQYF. As DNA, the CDR3 is TGCAGCGTTTTTGGAGGGTCCTACAATGAGCAGTACTTC.

The chain carries TRBV4-3 and TRBJ2-7, with D maybe TRBD2 (5 bases). The CDR3 is made up of 14 amino acids. V gave up 0 bases and J gave up 2 bases, with 8 bases separating them. Per germline, CDR1 LGHNA and CDR2 YSLEER. CDR3 bases: TGCGCCAGCAGCCAAGAGGACTGCGCCTACGAGCAGTACTTC. Protein product: CASSQEDCAYEQYF.